This TCR beta chain originates from a study of cytomegalovirus exposure and HLA in healthy donors. The CDR3 runs to 13 residues. After removal of 0 bases from V and 7 bases from J, the junction contained 3 bases not matched to a gene. Germline V gene sequence: CDR1 SGHTA, CDR2 FQGNSA. General observations from the study: Within the 90 to 150 validation repertoires, first-cohort TCR clusters tended to co-occur, according to a later analysis. Most TCR sequences were uncommon, yet certain public TCRs appeared in many donors.

Regarding this clone: The antigen remains unidentified.

Clones were sequenced by immunoSEQ multiplex PCR, and TCRdb holds only the in-frame ones, with some missing. The sample carries roughly 120,000 clones, roughly 90% recorded once. The sequencing input was PBMCs. This clonotype was sampled from a young woman in good health and CMV-seropositive. The rearrangement uses TRBV7-2 and TRBJ2-7; 7 bases are a match to TRBD2. The CDR3 region has the DNA TGTGCCAGCAGCTTAGCGAGGGAGGGAGAGCAGTACTTC. Translating gives CASSLAREGEQYF. Complete variable domain (other parts from reference TRBV7-2 and TRBJ2-7): GAGVSQSPSNKVTEKGKDVELRCDPISGHTALYWYRQSLGQGLEFLIYFQGNSAPDKSGLPSDRFSAERTGGSVSTLTIQRTQQEDSAVYLCASSLAREGEQYFGPGTRLTVT.